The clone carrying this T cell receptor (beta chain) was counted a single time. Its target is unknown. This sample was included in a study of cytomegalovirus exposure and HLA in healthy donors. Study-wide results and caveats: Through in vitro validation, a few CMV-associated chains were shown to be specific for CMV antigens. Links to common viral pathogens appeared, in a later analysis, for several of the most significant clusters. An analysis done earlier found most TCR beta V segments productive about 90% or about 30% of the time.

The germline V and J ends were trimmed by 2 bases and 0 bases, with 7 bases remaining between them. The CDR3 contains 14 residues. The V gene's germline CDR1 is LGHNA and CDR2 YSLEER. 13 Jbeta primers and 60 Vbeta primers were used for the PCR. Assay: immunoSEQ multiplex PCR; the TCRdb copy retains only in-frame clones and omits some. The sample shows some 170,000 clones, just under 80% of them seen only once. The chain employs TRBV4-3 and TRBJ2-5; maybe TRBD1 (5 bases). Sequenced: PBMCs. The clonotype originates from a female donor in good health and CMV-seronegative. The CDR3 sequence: CASSQRQYQETQYF. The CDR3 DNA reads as TGCGCCAGCAGCCAACGACAGTACCAAGAGACCCAGTACTTC.